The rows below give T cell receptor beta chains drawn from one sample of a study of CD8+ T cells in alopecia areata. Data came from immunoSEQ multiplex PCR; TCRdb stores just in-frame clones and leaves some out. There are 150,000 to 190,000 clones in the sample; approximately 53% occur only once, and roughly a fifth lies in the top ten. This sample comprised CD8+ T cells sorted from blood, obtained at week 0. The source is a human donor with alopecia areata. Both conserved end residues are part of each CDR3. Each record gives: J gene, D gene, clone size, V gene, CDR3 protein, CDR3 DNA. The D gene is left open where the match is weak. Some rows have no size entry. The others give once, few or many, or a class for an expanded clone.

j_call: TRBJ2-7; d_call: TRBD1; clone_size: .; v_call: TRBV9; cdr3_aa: CASSDGTGAYEQYF; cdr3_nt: TGTGCCAGCAGCGATGGGACAGGTGCCTACGAGCAGTACTTC
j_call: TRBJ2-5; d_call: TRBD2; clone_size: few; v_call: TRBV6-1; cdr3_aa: CASSVSGATQETQYF; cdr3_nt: TGTGCCAGCAGTGTTAGCGGGGCAACTCAAGAGACCCAGTACTTC
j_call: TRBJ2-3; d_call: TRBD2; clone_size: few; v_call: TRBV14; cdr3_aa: CASSQDRTSGRTDTQYF; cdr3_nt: TGTGCCAGCAGCCAAGATCGGACTAGCGGTCGCACAGATACGCAGTATTTT
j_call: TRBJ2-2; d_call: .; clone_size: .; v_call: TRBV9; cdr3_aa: CASSVAGELFF; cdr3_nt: TGTGCCAGCAGCGTAGCAGGGGAGCTGTTTTTT
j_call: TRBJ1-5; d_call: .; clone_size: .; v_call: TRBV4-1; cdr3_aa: CASSQDMGNGQPQHF; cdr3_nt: TGCGCCAGCAGCCAAGACATGGGGAATGGGCAGCCCCAGCATTTT
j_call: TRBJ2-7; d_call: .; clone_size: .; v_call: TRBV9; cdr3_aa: CASSEAEAYEQYF; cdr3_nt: TGTGCCAGCAGCGAGGCAGAAGCCTACGAGCAGTACTTC
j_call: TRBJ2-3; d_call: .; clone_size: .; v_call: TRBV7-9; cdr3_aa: CASSPPRDTQYF; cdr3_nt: TGTGCCAGCAGCCCGCCGAGGGATACGCAGTATTTT
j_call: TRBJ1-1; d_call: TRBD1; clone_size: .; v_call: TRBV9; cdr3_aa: CASSVEATGPGAFF; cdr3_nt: TGTGCCAGCAGCGTAGAGGCGACAGGGCCAGGGGCTTTCTTT
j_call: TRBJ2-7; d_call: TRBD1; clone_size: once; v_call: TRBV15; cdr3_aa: CATSGTGVPRDEQYF; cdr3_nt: TGTGCCACCAGCGGCACAGGGGTGCCTCGGGACGAGCAGTACTTC
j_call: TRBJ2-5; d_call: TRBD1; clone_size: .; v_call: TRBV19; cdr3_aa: CASSTRQGETQYF; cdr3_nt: TGTGCCAGTAGTACGCGACAGGGGGAGACCCAGTACTTC
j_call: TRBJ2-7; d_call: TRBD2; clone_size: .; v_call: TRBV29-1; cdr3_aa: CSVEGTTPYEQYF; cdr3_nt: TGCAGCGTTGAGGGGACTACCCCTTACGAGCAGTACTTC
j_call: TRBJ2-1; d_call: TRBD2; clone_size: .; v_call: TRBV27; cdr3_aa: CASSLLGAGGYNEQFF; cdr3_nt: TGTGCCAGCAGCCTATTAGGAGCGGGGGGTTACAATGAGCAGTTCTTC
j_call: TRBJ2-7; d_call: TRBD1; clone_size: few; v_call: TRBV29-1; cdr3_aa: CSVEETTGALYEQYF; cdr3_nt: TGCAGCGTTGAAGAAACCACAGGGGCTCTCTACGAGCAGTACTTC
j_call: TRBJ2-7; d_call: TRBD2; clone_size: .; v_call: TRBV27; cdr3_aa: CASGRTSGGPNYEQYF; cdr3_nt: TGTGCCAGCGGTCGGACTAGCGGGGGACCCAACTACGAGCAGTACTTC
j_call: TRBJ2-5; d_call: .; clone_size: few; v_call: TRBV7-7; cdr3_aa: CASSLEWGRQETQYF; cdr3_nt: TGTGCCAGCAGCTTAGAGTGGGGGAGACAAGAGACCCAGTACTTC
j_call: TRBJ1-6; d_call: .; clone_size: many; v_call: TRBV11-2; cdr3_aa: CASSLDSGALSPLHF; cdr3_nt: TGTGCCAGCAGCTTAGATTCAGGGGCCCTCTCACCCCTCCACTTT
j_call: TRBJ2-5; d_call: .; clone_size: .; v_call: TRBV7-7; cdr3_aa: CASSLSSEETQYF; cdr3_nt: TGTGCCAGCAGCTTATCATCAGAAGAGACCCAGTACTTC
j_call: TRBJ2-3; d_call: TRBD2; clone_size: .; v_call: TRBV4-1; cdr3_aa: CASSQTSGGDKDTQYF; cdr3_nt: TGCGCCAGCAGCCAGACTAGCGGGGGGGATAAAGATACGCAGTATTTT
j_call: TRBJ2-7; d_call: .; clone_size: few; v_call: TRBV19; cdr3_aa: CASEPEGDHREQYF; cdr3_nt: TGTGCCAGTGAGCCTGAGGGGGACCACCGGGAGCAGTACTTC
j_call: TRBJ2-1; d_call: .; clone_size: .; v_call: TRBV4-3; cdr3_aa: CASSQDLRSGPYNEQFF; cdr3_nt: TGCGCCAGCAGCCAAGACCTAAGGAGCGGCCCCTACAATGAGCAGTTCTTC
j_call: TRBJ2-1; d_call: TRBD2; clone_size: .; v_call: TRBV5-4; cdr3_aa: CASRTLAEPYNEQFF; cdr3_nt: TGTGCCAGCAGAACCCTAGCGGAACCCTACAATGAGCAGTTCTTC